The next 5 T cell receptor beta chains were all read from a single sample in a study of T cells after yellow fever vaccination. One entry per CDR3 protein, called by TCRdb with MiXCR from the 5' RACE reads. The sample records around 47,000 distinct CDR3 sequences, about 6.8% being singletons. The sequenced sample was CD8+ T cells not binding an NS4B(214-222) dextramer, sorted from PBMCs, obtained 45 days after the yellow fever booster vaccination. The receptor source for this set is a man aged 25 to 40 who received the YFV17D yellow fever vaccine.

This clonotype was seen repeatedly, ten times or more. The chain uses TRBV12-3 or TRBV12-4 and TRBJ2-2; possibly TRBD1 or TRBD2 for D (5 bases each). This CDR3 is 14 amino acids long. Trimming removed 6 bases from V and 7 bases from J, with 15 bases in between. The CDR3 reads CASSNRDVSGELFF. The CDR3 DNA reads TGTGCCAGCAGCAACCGGGACGTCAGCGGGGAGCTGTTTTTT.

This clonotype was counted many times. The chain joins TRBV15 to TRBJ2-1, with D possibly being TRBD2 (6 bases). The CDR3 spans 14 residues. CDR1 is LNHNV and CDR2 is YYDKDF in the germline V gene (reference sequence). V was trimmed by 4 bases and J by 5 bases, leaving 12 bases between them. The CDR3 loop is CATSTLASHNEQFF. CDR3 nucleotides: TGTGCCACCAGCACTCTAGCGTCGCACAATGAGCAGTTCTTC.

At least ten counts were recorded for this clonotype. J is TRBJ2-7 and V is TRBV14, with D possibly being TRBD2 (6 bases). Germline V gene lookup returns CDR1 SGHDN and CDR2 FVKESK. V lost 1 base to trimming and J lost 6 bases, with 7 bases between them. This CDR3 has 12 amino acids. CDR3 in DNA: TGTGCCAGCAGCCAAGGGGGACTCGAGCAGTACTTC. It is translated as CASSQGGLEQYF.

This clonotype has a handful of counts. This chain links TRBV7-6 with TRBJ1-1; 10 bases line up with TRBD1. Germline V gene data show CDR1 as SGHVS and CDR2 as FNYEAQ. This CDR3 region has 18 residues. The trim removed 5 bases at V and 0 bases at J, leaving 12 bases unmatched. The CDR3 is CASSRYGQGGEMNTEAFF. The CDR3 DNA follows: TGTGCCAGCAGCCGTTACGGACAGGGGGGGGAAATGAACACTGAAGCTTTCTTT.

On this clonotype itself: A much larger clone is a single base away; this may be a read error. The chain carries TRBV4-3 and TRBJ1-1, with TRBD1 matching 8 bases. The CDR3 is made up of 15 amino acids. From germline, CDR1 is LGHNA and CDR2 YSLEER. CDR3 DNA: TGCTCCAGCAGCCATTGGACAGGGTTGCCCACTGAAGCTTTCTTT. This encodes CSSSHWTGLPTEAFF.